Listed below are T cell receptor beta chains from one sample, sequenced in a study of T cells in localized non-small cell lung cancer. Here immunoSEQ multiplex PCR was the method, and the copy in TCRdb shows in-frame clones only, minus some. The sample carries some 35,000 clones, roughly 92% recorded once. The sample consisted of peripheral blood, taken before any cancer treatment. All receptors derive from a female donor older than 55 with stage I lung adenocarcinoma. CDR3s leave out the opening cysteine and the closing phenylalanine or tryptophan.

TRBJ1-5 TRBV19 ATAQGLGSNQPQH
TRBJ1-1 TRBV14 ASSQDFVREAF
TRBJ1-2 TRBV6-4 ASSDSSTQWGRRGYT
TRBJ2-7 TRBV28 ASRGQGAYEQY
TRBJ1-6 TRBV18 ASSPYRDPNSPLH
TRBJ1-2 TRBV6-1 ASSELWSGGPLNYGYT
TRBJ2-3 TRBV5-4 ASSFRALEAY
TRBJ2-7 TRBV7-9 ASSSWEGGTRREQY
TRBJ1-6 TRBV6-1 ASRPRGGDSPLH
TRBJ1-1 TRBV11-1 ASSLALGGAEAF
TRBJ2-1 TRBV6-1 ASSEAPYNEQF
TRBJ1-6 TRBV2 ASSGQGNSPLH
TRBJ1-4 TRBV5-6 ASSLALGRADEKLF
TRBJ1-1 TRBV11-2 ASSLVGAEGTEAF
TRBJ1-2 TRBV2 ASSESVARLANYGYT
TRBJ2-5 TRBV11-2 ASSLQLVETQY
TRBJ2-2 TRBV6-4 ASSEGWNTGELF
TRBJ2-7 TRBV15 ATSKSLDPEQY
TRBJ1-2 TRBV27 ASSLSYRAKYSYGYT
TRBJ2-5 TRBV6-5 ASAVNGEEETQY
TRBJ1-3 TRBV28 ASSITGTGKGNTIY
TRBJ1-1 TRBV11-2 ASTRGRSGSTEAF
TRBJ1-4 TRBV4-2 ASSLRDGSPRGEKLF
TRBJ1-2 TRBV6-4 ASSVAGNYGYT
TRBJ1-2 TRBV10-3 AISGQGALNYGYT
TRBJ1-2 TRBV18 ASSPLAGTNWAGGNYGYT
TRBJ1-2 TRBV7-2 ASSSSGGGNYGYT
TRBJ1-2 TRBV19 ASSPPGGGYGYT
TRBJ1-3 TRBV6-6 ASSGDSRSGNTIY
TRBJ1-5 TRBV7-3 ASGTVNQPQH
TRBJ1-5 TRBV27 ASSHRDSNQPQH